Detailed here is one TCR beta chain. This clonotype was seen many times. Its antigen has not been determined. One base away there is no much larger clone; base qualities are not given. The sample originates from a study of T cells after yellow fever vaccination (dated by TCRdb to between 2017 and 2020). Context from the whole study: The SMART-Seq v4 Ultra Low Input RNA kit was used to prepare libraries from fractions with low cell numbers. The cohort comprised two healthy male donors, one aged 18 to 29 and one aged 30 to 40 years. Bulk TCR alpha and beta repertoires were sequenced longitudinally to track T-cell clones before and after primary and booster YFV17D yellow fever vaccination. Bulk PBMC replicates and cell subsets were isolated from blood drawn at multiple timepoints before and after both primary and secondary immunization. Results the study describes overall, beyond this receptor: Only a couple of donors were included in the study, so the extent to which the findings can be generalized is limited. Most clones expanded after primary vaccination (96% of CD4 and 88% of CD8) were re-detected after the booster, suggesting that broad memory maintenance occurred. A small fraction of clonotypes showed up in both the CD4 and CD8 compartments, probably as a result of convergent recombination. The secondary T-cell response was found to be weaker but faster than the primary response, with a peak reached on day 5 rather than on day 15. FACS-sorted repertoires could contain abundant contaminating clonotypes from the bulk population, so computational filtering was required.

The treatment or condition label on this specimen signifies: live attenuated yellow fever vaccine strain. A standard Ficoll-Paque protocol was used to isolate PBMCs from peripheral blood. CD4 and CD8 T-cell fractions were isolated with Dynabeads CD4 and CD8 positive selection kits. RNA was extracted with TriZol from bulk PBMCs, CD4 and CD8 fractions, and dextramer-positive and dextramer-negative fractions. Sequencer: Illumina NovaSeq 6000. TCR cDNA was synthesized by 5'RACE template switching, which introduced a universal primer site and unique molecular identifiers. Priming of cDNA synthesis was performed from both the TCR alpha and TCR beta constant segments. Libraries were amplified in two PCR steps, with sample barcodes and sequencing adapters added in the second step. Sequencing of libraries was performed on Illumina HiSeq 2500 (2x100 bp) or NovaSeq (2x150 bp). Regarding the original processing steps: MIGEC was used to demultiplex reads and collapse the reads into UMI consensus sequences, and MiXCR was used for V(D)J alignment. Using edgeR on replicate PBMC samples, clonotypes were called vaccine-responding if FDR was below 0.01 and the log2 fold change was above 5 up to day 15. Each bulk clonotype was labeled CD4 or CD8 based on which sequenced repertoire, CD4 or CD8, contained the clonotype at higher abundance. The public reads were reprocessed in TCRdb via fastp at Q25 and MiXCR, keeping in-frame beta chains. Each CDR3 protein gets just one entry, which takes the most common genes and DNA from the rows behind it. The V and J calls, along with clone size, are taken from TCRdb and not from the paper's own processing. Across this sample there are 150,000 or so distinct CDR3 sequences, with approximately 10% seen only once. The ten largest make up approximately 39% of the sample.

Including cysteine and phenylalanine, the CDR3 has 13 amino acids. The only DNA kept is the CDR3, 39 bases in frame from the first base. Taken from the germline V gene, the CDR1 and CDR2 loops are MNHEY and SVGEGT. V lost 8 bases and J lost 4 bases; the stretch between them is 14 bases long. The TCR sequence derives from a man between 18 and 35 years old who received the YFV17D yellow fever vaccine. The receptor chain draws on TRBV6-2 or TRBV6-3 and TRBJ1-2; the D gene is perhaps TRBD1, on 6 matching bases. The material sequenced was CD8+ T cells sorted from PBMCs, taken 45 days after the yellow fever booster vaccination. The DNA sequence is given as TGTGCCAGCGGAACCGGGGGGGCCTATGGCTACACCTTC. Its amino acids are CASGTGGAYGYTF.